These 15 T cell receptor beta chains originate from one sample sequenced in a study of shared clonotypes between healthy human individuals. TCRdb's table, derived via immunoSEQ multiplex PCR, lists solely in-frame clones and lacks some. The table has about 2 million clones, roughly 95% seen once. Sequencing was carried out using naive CD4+ T cells sorted from blood. The subset is: CD45RA+ positively selected. These receptors came from a man between 18 and 35 years old in good health.

This chain links TRBV5-4 with TRBJ2-5, with 14 bases aligning to TRBD2. Germline lookup yields CDR1 SGHNT and CDR2 YYREEE (reference sequence). V trimming: 0 bases; J trimming: 5 bases; junction bases outside the gene matches: 6. There are 17 residues in the CDR3. The CDR3 region is CASSLAFGLAGGETQYF. The CDR3 nucleotides read TGTGCCAGCAGCTTGGCCTTCGGACTAGCGGGAGGTGAGACCCAGTACTTC. Looking up the rest from reference TRBV5-4 and TRBJ2-5 gives the full variable domain: ETGVTQSPTHLIKTRGQQVTLRCSSQSGHNTVSWYQQALGQGPQFIFQYYREEENGRGNFPPRFSGLQFPNYSSELNVNALELDDSALYLCASSLAFGLAGGETQYFGPGTRLLVL.

The chain is built from TRBV6-1 and TRBJ2-2; 9 positions match TRBD2. Germline V gene lookup returns CDR1 MNHNS and CDR2 SASEGT. The CDR3 totals 15 residues. Trimming took 2 bases from V and 5 from J; bases not matched to a gene: 3. The CDR3 nucleotides read TGTGCCAGCAGTGAACCAGCGGGAGGAACCGGGGAGCTGTTTTTT. Amino acid sequence: CASSEPAGGTGELFF.

The rearrangement joins TRBV25-1 to TRBJ2-5; D might be TRBD1 (6 bases). Germline values: CDR1 MGHDK, CDR2 SYGVNS. The CDR3 sequence is 17 residues long. Trimming removed 0 bases from V and 0 bases from J, with 14 bases in between. The CDR3 loop is CASSEYPDRSYQETQYF. CDR3 DNA: TGTGCCAGCAGTGAATACCCAGACAGGTCCTACCAAGAGACCCAGTACTTC.

This chain connects TRBV28 to TRBJ1-2; 7 positions agree with TRBD1. Per germline, CDR1 MDHEN and CDR2 SYDVKM. The CDR3 loop spans 16 amino acids. Trimming at V came to 10 bases and at J to 0 bases, leaving 14 bases not matched to a gene. CDR3 loop: CATSIVKQGSNYGYTF. Written as DNA, the CDR3 is TGTGCCACCTCGATAGTCAAACAGGGGTCTAACTATGGCTACACCTTC.

V and J are TRBV19 and TRBJ2-2; 7 bases are a match to TRBD1. Per germline, CDR1 LNHDA and CDR2 SQIVND (reference sequence). The V segment lost 7 bases and the J segment 1 base; nucleotides outside the gene matches: 9. There are 16 residues in the CDR3. CDR3 nucleotide sequence: TGTGCCAGTACCATGGCAGGGGGTGTGAACACCGGGGAGCTGTTTTTT. Its protein product is CASTMAGGVNTGELFF.

The V call is TRBV29-1, the J call TRBJ2-7, with D possibly TRBD1 on 6 matching bases. The CDR3 is 12 amino acids. V lost 5 bases and J 2 bases, leaving 10 bases between the germline ends. Germline V gives CDR1 SQVTM, CDR2 ANQGSEA. DNA for the CDR3: TGCAGCGTTATCGGACAGACCTACGAGCAGTACTTC. Residues: CSVIGQTYEQYF.

The genes are TRBV30 and TRBJ2-3, with D possibly being TRBD2 (7 bases). From germline, CDR1 is GTSNPN and CDR2 SVGIG (reference sequence). Trimming cost V 7 bases and J 0 bases, with 20 bases left between them. There are 16 residues in the CDR3. DNA of the CDR3: TGTGCCTTAGATCCGGGGGGCCTAACTAGCACAGATACGCAGTATTTT. Protein sequence: CALDPGGLTSTDTQYF.

On this clone: Different DNA sequences within this sample yield the same CDR3. The V gene is TRBV25-1, the J gene TRBJ1-6, with 7 bases that match TRBD1. After removal of 3 bases from V and 5 bases from J, the junction contained 4 bases not matched to a gene. This CDR3 comprises 15 residues. Per germline, CDR1 MGHDK and CDR2 SYGVNS. The CDR3 nucleotides read TGTGCCAGCAGTGATTACAGGGGTGATAATTCACCCCTCCACTTT. Translating gives CASSDYRGDNSPLHF.

This clone was seen just once. The V call is TRBV9, the J call TRBJ2-3; 11 bases match TRBD2. V was clipped by 4 bases and J by 5 bases; unmatched bases: 6. Germline V gene sequence: CDR1 SGDLS, CDR2 YYNGEE. The CDR3 runs 15 residues. CDR3 residues: CASSFTSGRIDTQYF. As DNA, the CDR3 is TGTGCCAGCAGCTTTACTAGCGGGAGAATAGATACGCAGTATTTT.

J is TRBJ1-1 and V is TRBV19; D unresolved. Trimming cost V 4 bases and J 1 base, with 10 bases left between them. Per germline, CDR1 LNHDA and CDR2 SQIVND (reference sequence). The CDR3 totals 14 residues. CDR3 in DNA: TGTGCCAGTAGTACCGGCACAAGGAACACTGAAGCTTTCTTT. Encoded protein: CASSTGTRNTEAFF. Looking up the rest from reference TRBV19 and TRBJ1-1 gives the full variable domain: DGGITQSPKYLFRKEGQNVTLSCEQNLNHDAMYWYRQDPGQGLRLIYYSQIVNDFQKGDIAEGYSVSREKKESFPLTVTSAQKNPTAFYLCASSTGTRNTEAFFGQGTRLTVV.

This chain connects TRBV28 to TRBJ1-2; 9 bases map to TRBD1. Germline-derived CDR1 and CDR2 are MDHEN and SYDVKM. CDR3 length: 14 residues. J lost 6 bases, V lost 3 bases, and 5 bases had no gene match. The CDR3 DNA reads TGTGCCAGCAGTTTCGGGACAGGGAAACATGGCTACACCTTC. This gives the protein CASSFGTGKHGYTF.

Only one count was recorded for this clone. The V call is TRBV28, the J call TRBJ1-2; D is uncertain. CDR3 length: 12 amino acids. V gave up 10 bases and J gave up 8 bases, with 17 bases separating them. Germline CDR1 is MDHEN and CDR2 is SYDVKM. CDR3 protein: CAISPELEGYTF. The CDR3 coding sequence is TGTGCCATCTCCCCGGAGCTTGAGGGCTACACCTTC.

On this clone: This same CDR3 is encoded by further DNA sequences in the sample. This sequence joins TRBV7-9 and TRBJ2-7; TRBD1 agrees at 7 bases. This CDR3 region has 14 residues. Unmatched junction bases numbered 2, after V lost 2 bases and J lost 1 base. Germline V gene lookup returns CDR1 SEHNR and CDR2 FQNEAQ (reference sequence). The CDR3 region has the DNA TGTGCCAGCAGCTTAACAGGGGAATCCTACGAGCAGTACTTC. This codes for CASSLTGESYEQYF. The full variable domain, rest sourced from reference TRBV7-9 and TRBJ2-7, is DTGVSQNPRHKITKRGQNVTFRCDPISEHNRLYWYRQTLGQGPEFLTYFQNEAQLEKSRLLSDRFSAERPKGSFSTLEIQRTEQGDSAMYLCASSLTGESYEQYFGPGTRLTVT.

The chain joins TRBV5-1 to TRBJ2-5, with D unclear. The CDR3 runs to 14 residues. CDR1 is SGHRS and CDR2 is YFSETQ in the germline V gene. Trimming left V 0 bases short and J 3 bases short, with 9 bases between. The CDR3 loop reads CASSLGQVKETQYF. The CDR3 nucleotides read TGCGCCAGCAGCTTGGGGCAGGTTAAAGAGACCCAGTACTTC.

The chain links TRBV19 to TRBJ1-1; tentative D call: TRBD1 (5 bases). Trimming took off 1 base at V and 1 base at J, with 10 bases between the two ends. Germline V gives CDR1 LNHDA, CDR2 SQIVND (reference sequence). The CDR3 spans 15 residues. The CDR3 here is CASSIGSGRNTEAFF. CDR3 nucleotides: TGTGCCAGTAGTATAGGCTCAGGGCGGAACACTGAAGCTTTCTTT.